This TCR beta chain was documented in a study of blood T cell repertoires in COVID-19. Study at large: The United States, Italy and Spain provided the acute and convalescent COVID-19 samples. PBMCs, B-cell-depleted T cells, or T cells provided the cDNA or gDNA that made up the material.

Original methodology: For nucleated cells, counts were estimated from reference gene primer amplification. Here immunoSEQ multiplex PCR was the method, and the copy in TCRdb shows in-frame clones only, minus some. The V and J calls and the clone size are those of that table, but D and trimming were determined from the DNA. The sample lists 100,000 to 150,000 clones, about four fifths occurring once. V lost 2 bases, J lost 2 bases, and 19 bases lay in between. The CDR3 runs 18 residues. Germline CDR1 and CDR2: MNHEY and SMNVEV (reference sequence). One Seattle source followed patients from active infection through their disease course.

The receptor comes from a man aged 25-45 years with COVID-19, enrolled during active disease. The sample comprised peripheral blood. The J gene is TRBJ1-5, the V gene TRBV27, with a tentative D call TRBD1 (5 bases). In DNA, the CDR3 is TGTGCCAGCAGTTTAAAATTAGTCGGGACTGGGGGCAATCAGCCCCAGCATTTT. Translated: CASSLKLVGTGGNQPQHF.